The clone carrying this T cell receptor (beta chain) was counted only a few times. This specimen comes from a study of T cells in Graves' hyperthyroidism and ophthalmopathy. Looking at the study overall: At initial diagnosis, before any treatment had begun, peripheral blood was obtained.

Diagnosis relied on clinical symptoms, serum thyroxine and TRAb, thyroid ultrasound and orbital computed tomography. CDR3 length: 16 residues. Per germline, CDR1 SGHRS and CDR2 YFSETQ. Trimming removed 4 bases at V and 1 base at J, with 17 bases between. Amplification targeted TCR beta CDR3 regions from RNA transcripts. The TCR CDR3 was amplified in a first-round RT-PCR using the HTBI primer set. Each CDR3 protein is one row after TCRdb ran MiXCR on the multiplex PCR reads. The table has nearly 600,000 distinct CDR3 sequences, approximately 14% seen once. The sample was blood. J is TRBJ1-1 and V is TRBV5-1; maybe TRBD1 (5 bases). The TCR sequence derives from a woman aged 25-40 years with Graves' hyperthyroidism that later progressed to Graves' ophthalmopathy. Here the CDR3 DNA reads TGCGCCAGCAGCCTGGGGGGGTGGCTCGGGAACACTGAAGCTTTCTTT. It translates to CASSLGGWLGNTEAFF. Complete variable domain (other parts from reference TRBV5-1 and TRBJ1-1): KAGVTQTPRYLIKTRGQQVTLSCSPISGHRSVSWYQQTPGQGLQFLFEYFSETQRNKGNFPGRFSGRQFSNSRSEMNVSTLELGDSALYLCASSLGGWLGNTEAFFGQGTRLTVV.